One sample yielded the 7 T cell receptor beta chains listed below, sequenced in a study of blood T cells in healthy people across ages. For the second PCR, which ran for about 7 to 11 cycles, a sample-barcoded 5' primer and a J-beta primer mix were used. One entry per CDR3 protein, called by TCRdb with MiXCR from the 5' RACE reads. The table has roughly 1.7 million distinct CDR3 sequences, roughly a third seen once. Sequencing used blood. Every receptor here comes from a woman between 25 and 40 years old in good health.

This clonotype has just a few counts. The chain is built from TRBV20-1 and TRBJ2-7, with D possibly matching TRBD1 (5 bases). This CDR3 has 12 amino acids. Germline assignment: CDR1 DFQATT and CDR2 SNEGSKA (reference sequence). V lost 5 bases to trimming and J lost 4 bases, with 12 bases between them. The CDR3 here is CSAQQGGYEQYF. In DNA form, the CDR3 reads TGCAGTGCTCAGCAGGGTGGGTACGAGCAGTACTTC.

The chain is built from TRBV7-2 and TRBJ1-4; the D is unclear. Germline-derived CDR1 and CDR2 are SGHTA and FQGNSA. This CDR3 comprises 13 residues. V was cut by 8 bases and J by 5 bases, with 12 bases left in between. The CDR3 loop is CASGWRANEKLFF. CDR3 coding DNA: TGTGCCAGCGGTTGGAGGGCGAATGAAAAACTGTTTTTT.

This clonotype was detected ten times or more. The chain uses TRBV6-6 and TRBJ1-2; tentative D call: TRBD1 (6 bases). Deletions cut 5 bases from V and 3 bases from J, with 13 bases between. The CDR3 spans 14 residues. Germline-derived CDR1 and CDR2 are MNHNY and SVGAGI (reference sequence). The CDR3 sequence is CASSPLQGYYGYTF. CDR3 in DNA: TGTGCCAGCAGTCCCCTGCAGGGGTACTATGGCTACACCTTC.

The genes are TRBV7-9 and TRBJ1-2, with D perhaps matching TRBD1 (5 bases). CDR3 size: 15 residues. V lost 1 base and J 4 bases, leaving 13 bases between the germline ends. Germline assignment: CDR1 SEHNR and CDR2 FQNEAQ (reference sequence). The CDR3 spells CASSLGARDLYGYTF. The CDR3 region has the DNA TGTGCCAGCAGCTTAGGAGCCCGGGACCTCTATGGCTACACCTTC.

This clonotype was counted between two and nine times. The rearrangement uses TRBV18 and TRBJ2-5; the D is unclear. Germline CDR1 is KGHSH and CDR2 is LQKENI. V shed 2 bases and J shed 2 bases, with 6 bases lying between them. The CDR3 totals 13 residues. CDR3: CASSPNSQETQYF. DNA for the CDR3: TGTGCCAGCTCACCAAACAGTCAAGAGACCCAGTACTTC.

This clonotype was seen a few times. The V call is TRBV6-2 or TRBV6-3, the J call TRBJ2-7; 8 bases line up with TRBD2. CDR1 and CDR2 from the germline V gene are MNHEY and SVGEGT. The CDR3 sequence is 14 residues long. Losses at the gene ends were 7 bases for V and 2 bases for J; bases not matched to a gene: 7. CDR3 nucleotide sequence: TGTGCCAGCACCACAACACTAGCGGCCTACGAGCAGTACTTC. Translated: CASTTTLAAYEQYF.

This sequence joins TRBV20-1 and TRBJ2-5; D not resolved. The J call could be wrong; TRBJ2-7 is a better fit for the DNA end. Per germline, CDR1 DFQATT and CDR2 SNEGSKA (reference sequence). CDR3 size: 12 residues. CDR3 coding DNA: TGCAGTGCTACTAGGCAGGACTACGAGCAGTACTTC. This translates into CSATRQDYEQYF.